This entry describes one TCR beta chain. V dropped 6 bases and J dropped 0; count of bases not matched to a gene: 5. The CDR3 covers 13 residues. CDR1 is SQVTM and CDR2 is ANQGSEA in the germline V gene. After isolation, RNA underwent reverse transcription to generate cDNA as the sequencing template. Some clones are missing from TCRdb's copy, which holds only in-frame ones; the method was immunoSEQ multiplex PCR. Found here are about 220,000 clones, about 57% of them singletons; the top ten hold roughly 1.6%. This specimen comes from a study of CD8+ T cells in alopecia areata. Sample treatment: oral pan-JAK inhibitor, 5-10 mg twice daily.

The clonotype originates from a human donor with alopecia areata. Source: CD4+ T cells sorted from blood, taken at week 4, from a patient treated with tofacitinib. This chain links TRBV29-1 with TRBJ2-7, with 7 bases that match TRBD2. The CDR3 loop is CSVPGLHSYEQYF. DNA for the CDR3: TGCAGCGTCCCGGGACTACACTCCTACGAGCAGTACTTC.